Below are 8 T cell receptor beta chains sequenced from a single sample in a study of cytomegalovirus exposure and HLA in healthy donors. PCR was performed using 60 Vbeta and 13 Jbeta primers. Using immunoSEQ multiplex PCR, the repertoire was profiled, and TCRdb retains in-frame clones only, with some absent. The data show a few hundred thousand clones, approximately 70% seen once. The specimen sequenced was PBMCs. The receptors derive from a female donor in good health and CMV-seronegative.

Notes on this clone: This sample includes further DNA sequences coding for the same CDR3. The chain joins TRBV5-1 to TRBJ2-1, with 9 bases identical to TRBD2. The CDR3 sequence is 15 residues long. The ends lost 3 bases at V and 3 bases at J; junction bases unmatched: 4. CDR1 is SGHRS, CDR2 YFSETQ, per germline. DNA of the CDR3: TGCGCCAGCAGCTGGCTAGCGGGAAGCTACAATGAGCAGTTCTTC. It encodes CASSWLAGSYNEQFF.

This rearrangement joins TRBV5-6 to TRBJ1-1; 11 nucleotides line up with TRBD1. There are 15 residues in the CDR3. Germline values: CDR1 SGHDT, CDR2 YYEEEE. Losses at the gene ends were 4 bases for V and 4 bases for J; bases not matched to a gene: 6. CDR3 nucleotides: TGTGCCAGCAGCCTGGGGACAGGGGGATCCACTGAAGCTTTCTTT. Its protein is CASSLGTGGSTEAFF.

This chain links TRBV27 with TRBJ2-5; possibly TRBD1 for D (6 bases). Germline CDR1 is MNHEY and CDR2 is SMNVEV (reference sequence). Trimming left V 6 bases short and J 4 bases short, with 21 bases between. There are 16 residues in the CDR3. CDR3 sequence (DNA): TGTGCCAGCAGACTTAAGGGCCCGGACAGACGAGAGACCCAGTACTTC. It is translated as CASRLKGPDRRETQYF.

Details on this clone: The junction departs from the called germline gene at one end, perhaps through a read error. Other DNA sequences in the sample encode the same CDR3. The CDR3 sequence: CAWTPGQGNSPLHF. The CDR3 DNA reads as TGTGCCTGGACCCCGGGACAGGGAAATTCCCCCCTCCACTTT. The chain employs TRBV30 and TRBJ1-6, with 9 bases identical to TRBD1. The CDR3 covers 14 residues. In germline, CDR1 is GTSNPN, CDR2 SVGIG (reference sequence).

The chain is built from TRBV6-6 and TRBJ2-5; 7 bases are shared with TRBD1. V lost 6 bases and J lost 1; bases outside the gene matches: 5. The CDR3 consists of 14 residues. Per germline, CDR1 MNHNY and CDR2 SVGAGI (reference sequence). CDR3 sequence: CASRPGQAQETQYF. In DNA form, the CDR3 reads TGTGCCAGCAGACCAGGACAGGCCCAAGAGACCCAGTACTTC.

The V and J genes are TRBV18 and TRBJ2-7; 8 nucleotides match TRBD2. The CDR3 consists of 15 residues. Germline-derived CDR1 and CDR2 are KGHSH and LQKENI. J was trimmed by 4 bases and V by 2 bases; bases with no gene match: 7. The CDR3 sequence is CASSPGSGRKYEQYF. The CDR3 bases are TGTGCCAGCTCACCAGGGAGCGGGAGAAAGTACGAGCAGTACTTC. The complete variable domain, with remaining parts taken from reference TRBV18 and TRBJ2-7, reads NAGVMQNPRHLVRRRGQEARLRCSPMKGHSHVYWYRQLPEEGLKFMVYLQKENIIDESGMPKERFSAEFPKEGPSILRIQQVVRGDSAAYFCASSPGSGRKYEQYFGPGTRLTVT.

V usage is TRBV11-2 and J usage is TRBJ2-2, with D possibly TRBD1 on 5 matching bases. V lost 5 bases and J 7 bases, leaving 14 bases between the germline ends. The CDR3 length is 14 residues. The germline V gene encodes CDR1 SGHAT and CDR2 FQNNGV. The CDR3 is CASSPPEGVGELFF. CDR3 bases: TGTGCCAGCAGCCCCCCCGAAGGGGTCGGGGAGCTGTTTTTT.

V usage is TRBV5-1 and J usage is TRBJ2-3, with D unclear. From germline, CDR1 is SGHRS and CDR2 YFSETQ. Trimming pared 0 bases from V and 14 bases from J, leaving 10 bases between. CDR3 size: 11 residues. The CDR3 sequence: CASSLDRVAYF. The CDR3 bases are TGCGCCAGCAGCTTGGACCGGGTGGCGTATTTT.